This T cell receptor (beta chain) was sequenced in a study of cytomegalovirus exposure and HLA in healthy donors. V trimming: 7 bases; J trimming: 8 bases; junction bases outside the gene matches: 18. The CDR3 sequence is 16 residues long. CDR1 WNHNN and CDR2 SYGVQD come from the germline V gene (reference sequence). The PCR had 60 Vbeta and 13 Jbeta primers. This table comes from immunoSEQ multiplex PCR, and its TCRdb copy is limited to in-frame clones, with some not included. The sample comprises under 150,000 clones, about 72% of which are singletons, and less than 2.5% rests with the top ten. The specimen sequenced was PBMCs. This rearrangement joins TRBV10-1 to TRBJ2-3; 7 bases align to TRBD2. The sequence was obtained from a man between 40 and 49 years old in good health and CMV-seronegative. The CDR3 DNA reads TGCGCCAGCACCGAGAATGTGGGACTAACGGCGGGTACGCAGTATTTT. It is translated as CASTENVGLTAGTQYF.